This T cell receptor beta chain was retrieved from a study of cytomegalovirus exposure and HLA in healthy donors. This CDR3 comprises 16 residues. Trimming shortened V by 5 bases and J by 7 bases, and 22 bases separated the two germline ends. The V gene's germline CDR1 is SEHNR and CDR2 FQNEAQ (reference sequence). The PCR had 60 Vbeta and 13 Jbeta primers. Data came from immunoSEQ multiplex PCR; TCRdb stores just in-frame clones and leaves some out. This sample carries approximately 46,000 clones, with over 7% going to the ten biggest clones. Study-level points and caveats: Several of the most significant clusters appeared, in a later analysis, to be linked to common viral pathogens. Sequencing depth across donors, presence/absence analyses assumed, was roughly uniform. Confirmation in vitro established that a few CMV-associated chains were specific for CMV antigens.

Remarks on this clone: Its antigen is unknown.

This clonotype was obtained from a male donor in good health and CMV-seronegative. Sequences were obtained from PBMCs. The chain uses TRBV7-9 and TRBJ2-3; a possible D gene is TRBD2 (5 bases). CDR3 residues: CASSPGGSPGRNTQYF. CDR3 nucleotide sequence: TGTGCCAGCAGCCCCGGAGGTAGTCCCGGTCGCAATACGCAGTATTTT.